These 26 T cell receptor beta chains were all obtained from the same sample, sequenced in a study of CD8 T cells in Susac syndrome. Reverse transcription of roughly 0.5 to 1 ug RNA was carried out with random hexamers. TCRdb ran MiXCR on the immunoSEQ multiplex PCR reads and lists one entry per CDR3 protein. The sample holds about 150,000 distinct CDR3 sequences; 90% to 95% are singletons and the top ten take roughly 0.094%. Input material: CD4+ T cells from PBMCs. The receptors were gathered from a human donor with multiple sclerosis.

This clonotype has just a few counts. The chain has TRBV12-3 or TRBV12-4 and TRBJ1-1, with 9 bases fitting TRBD1. After removal of 5 bases from V and 0 bases from J, the junction contained 4 bases not matched to a gene. This CDR3 comprises 15 residues. CDR3 amino acids: CASSPGQGVNTEAFF. The DNA for the CDR3 is TGTGCCAGCAGTCCGGGACAGGGAGTGAACACTGAAGCTTTCTTT.

CDR3 in amino acids: CASSWGGNGYTF. Written as DNA, the CDR3 is TGCGCCAGCAGCTGGGGTGGGAATGGCTACACCTTC. The chain carries TRBV5-1 and TRBJ1-2; D gene unclear. The CDR3 has 12 amino acids. With 3 bases removed from V and 6 bases from J, the gap between germline ends came to 9 bases. In germline, CDR1 is SGHRS, CDR2 YFSETQ.

The chain employs TRBV6-1 and TRBJ2-5; D may be TRBD1 (6 bases). The CDR3 runs 16 residues. The germline V gene has CDR1 MNHNS and CDR2 SASEGT. The V end lost 5 bases, the J end lost 2 bases, and 18 bases lay between the germline ends. Here the CDR3 reads CASSRKTGHSQETQYF. CDR3 sequence (DNA): TGTGCCAGCAGTCGGAAAACGGGACATTCGCAAGAGACCCAGTACTTC.

The chain employs TRBV19 and TRBJ2-1; 11 positions match TRBD2. J gave up 9 bases and V 2 bases, and 15 bases lay outside the gene matches. Germline-derived CDR1 and CDR2 are LNHDA and SQIVND (reference sequence). The CDR3 has 18 amino acids. The CDR3 spells CASSIQTLLAGGSGEQFF. The CDR3 nucleotides read TGTGCCAGTAGTATACAAACCCTCCTAGCGGGAGGTAGCGGTGAGCAGTTCTTC.

The V call is TRBV24-1, the J call TRBJ2-1, with D tentatively TRBD2 (6 bases). The germline V gene has CDR1 KGHDR and CDR2 SFDVKD. CDR3 length equals 15 residues. V was shortened by 3 bases and J by 4 bases, with 12 bases between the two germline ends. The CDR3 nucleotides read TGTGCCACCAGTGATGGCGGGGTCAATTACAATGAGCAGTTCTTC. Amino acid sequence: CATSDGGVNYNEQFF.

The chain carries TRBV5-1 and TRBJ1-1; D uncertain. This CDR3 spans 16 amino acids. V was cut by 4 bases and J by 4 bases, with 20 bases left in between. The germline V gene has CDR1 SGHRS and CDR2 YFSETQ. The CDR3 region has the DNA TGCGCCAGCAGCCGCCAAGAGACGCCCTCGGGCACTGAAGCTTTCTTT. This translates into CASSRQETPSGTEAFF.

The DNA for the CDR3 is TGCAGTGCTAGAGTTCGGGACGGGAGACTCACAGATACGCAGTATTTT. It specifies CSARVRDGRLTDTQYF. The chain combines TRBV20-1 with TRBJ2-3; D perhaps matches TRBD2 (6 bases). The CDR3 spans 16 residues. V gave up 1 base and J gave up 2 bases, with 16 bases separating them. The germline V gene encodes CDR1 DFQATT and CDR2 SNEGSKA (reference sequence).

The genes are TRBV4-2 and TRBJ2-3, with D perhaps assigned TRBD1 or TRBD2 (5 bases each). V lost 4 bases and J 6 bases, leaving 23 bases between the germline ends. The CDR3 is made up of 17 amino acids. From germline, CDR1 is LGHNA and CDR2 YNFKEQ. DNA for the CDR3: TGTGCCAGCAGCCGCGAGGGGTGGCTGCTAAGCGCGGATACGCAGTATTTT. It encodes CASSREGWLLSADTQYF.

The rearrangement uses TRBV28 and TRBJ1-5, with TRBD1 matching 7 bases. This CDR3 has 13 amino acids. Germline CDR1 reads MDHEN; CDR2 reads SYDVKM. Losses at the gene ends were 5 bases for V and 6 bases for J; bases not matched to a gene: 4. CDR3: CASSRGLGQPQHF. The CDR3 DNA follows: TGTGCCAGCAGTAGGGGGCTGGGTCAGCCCCAGCATTTT.

This rearrangement joins TRBV27 to TRBJ1-1; D gene ambiguous. In germline, CDR1 is MNHEY, CDR2 SMNVEV (reference sequence). The CDR3 has 13 amino acids. The ends were cut back, 6 bases at V and 0 bases at J, with 8 bases in the middle. The CDR3 sequence: CASSHRLNTEAFF. CDR3 coding DNA: TGTGCCAGCAGCCACCGGCTGAACACTGAAGCTTTCTTT.

This chain connects TRBV6-5 to TRBJ2-3; TRBD2 matches at 14 bases. CDR1 and CDR2 from the germline V gene are MNHEY and SVGAGI. V was clipped by 0 bases and J by 6 bases; unmatched bases: 8. The CDR3 totals 18 residues. CDR3 loop: CASSYSMTSGRATDTQYF. The CDR3, as DNA: TGTGCCAGCAGTTACTCCATGACTAGCGGGAGGGCGACGGATACGCAGTATTTT.

V and J are TRBV7-7 and TRBJ2-2, with D perhaps TRBD1 or TRBD2 (5 bases each). In germline, CDR1 is SSHAT, CDR2 FNYEAQ (reference sequence). Trimming cost V 5 bases and J 7 bases, with 14 bases left between them. This CDR3 comprises 14 residues. CDR3 residues: CASSQTGTDGELFF. Here the CDR3 DNA reads TGTGCCAGCAGCCAGACCGGGACGGACGGGGAGCTGTTTTTT.

The chain employs TRBV7-3 and TRBJ2-7, with TRBD1 matching over 9 bases. CDR1 and CDR2 from the germline V gene are SGHTA and FQGTGA. There are 21 residues in the CDR3. J lost 2 bases, V lost 5 bases, and 25 bases had no gene match. Written as DNA, the CDR3 is TGTGCCAGCAGCCTGTTACCGCCGGGACAGGGAGATCTAGCGGAAACCTACGAGCAGTACTTC. Translation gives CASSLLPPGQGDLAETYEQYF.

The CDR3 bases are TGCGCCAGCAGCTCTCCTCCAACCTACAATGAGCAGTTCTTC. This translates into CASSSPPTYNEQFF. The chain is built from TRBV5-1 and TRBJ2-1; D ambiguous. Germline-derived CDR1 and CDR2 are SGHRS and YFSETQ. The V and J ends lost 3 bases and 2 bases respectively, with 9 bases between them. The CDR3 consists of 14 residues. The whole variable domain, filled in from reference TRBV5-1 and TRBJ2-1, reads KAGVTQTPRYLIKTRGQQVTLSCSPISGHRSVSWYQQTPGQGLQFLFEYFSETQRNKGNFPGRFSGRQFSNSRSEMNVSTLELGDSALYLCASSSPPTYNEQFFGPGTRLTVL.

The chain joins TRBV5-1 to TRBJ2-7; possibly TRBD2 for D (5 bases). CDR1 and CDR2 from the germline V gene are SGHRS and YFSETQ. The CDR3 contains 14 residues. V lost 0 bases and J lost 0, with 7 bases in between. CDR3: CASSLDGSSYEQYF. CDR3 bases: TGCGCCAGCAGCTTGGATGGGAGCTCCTACGAGCAGTACTTC.

This clonotype appeared a few times. CDR3 loop: CASSLTYEQYF. DNA for the CDR3: TGTGCCAGCAGCTTAACCTACGAGCAGTACTTC. The rearrangement links TRBV11-2 to TRBJ2-7; D gene unclear. Germline CDR1 reads SGHAT; CDR2 reads FQNNGV. Trimming shortened V by 2 bases and J by 2 bases, and 1 base separated the two germline ends. There are 11 residues in the CDR3.

The V call is TRBV6-2 or TRBV6-3, the J call TRBJ2-7; the D gene is possibly TRBD2 (5 bases). CDR3 length: 16 residues. CDR1 and CDR2 from the germline V gene are MNHEY and SVGEGT. V lost 2 bases and J 2 bases, leaving 16 bases between the germline ends. The CDR3 DNA reads as TGTGCCAGCAGTTACAAAATCACGGGGATGACCTACGAGCAGTACTTC. As protein: CASSYKITGMTYEQYF.

This sequence joins TRBV20-1 and TRBJ2-3; 13 bases match TRBD2. The V gene's germline CDR1 is DFQATT and CDR2 SNEGSKA (reference sequence). The junction had 8 bases not matched to a gene; V was cut back by 6 bases and J by 5 bases. This CDR3 region has 15 residues. CDR3 coding DNA: TGCAGTGCGTCGGGACTAGCGGGATCTGAAGATACGCAGTATTTT. Translating gives CSASGLAGSEDTQYF.

The sample holds a few counts of this clonotype. The gene calls are TRBV18 and TRBJ2-2, with unresolved D. V lost 3 bases and J lost 1, with 6 bases in between. The length of the CDR3 is 14 residues. CDR1 is KGHSH, CDR2 LQKENI, per germline. In nucleotides, the CDR3 is TGTGCCAGCTCACCCCCAGGGAACACCGGGGAGCTGTTTTTT. As protein: CASSPPGNTGELFF. Based on the CDR3 plus reference TRBV18 and TRBJ2-2, the full variable domain is NAGVMQNPRHLVRRRGQEARLRCSPMKGHSHVYWYRQLPEEGLKFMVYLQKENIIDESGMPKERFSAEFPKEGPSILRIQQVVRGDSAAYFCASSPPGNTGELFFGEGSRLTVL.

V usage is TRBV7-3 and J usage is TRBJ2-3; 7 positions agree with TRBD1. The V gene's germline CDR1 is SGHTA and CDR2 FQGTGA. The V gene end was trimmed by 5 bases and the J gene end by 0 bases; junction bases not matched to a gene: 5. This CDR3 spans 15 amino acids. CDR3 protein: CASSPLTGSTDTQYF. CDR3 in DNA: TGTGCCAGCAGCCCCCTGACAGGGAGCACAGATACGCAGTATTTT.

The CDR3 coding sequence is TGTGCCAGCAACCCGGACAGGTCGTCGGGCTACACCTTC. Protein sequence: CASNPDRSSGYTF. The chain combines TRBV12-3 or TRBV12-4 with TRBJ1-2, with 7 bases identical to TRBD1. J lost 8 bases, V lost 7 bases, and 10 bases had no gene match. CDR3 length: 13 residues.

A single count supports this clonotype. The J gene is TRBJ1-1, the V gene TRBV29-1; possible D gene TRBD1, 6 bases. Germline V gives CDR1 SQVTM, CDR2 ANQGSEA. The CDR3 is made up of 13 amino acids. Trimming cost V 2 bases and J 4 bases, with 11 bases left between them. Here the CDR3 reads CSVERQGSTEAFF. As DNA, the CDR3 is TGCAGCGTTGAACGTCAGGGGAGCACTGAAGCTTTCTTT.

This clonotype was seen a single time. The chain combines TRBV4-2 with TRBJ2-1; TRBD2 is a possible D gene (6 bases). Germline lookup yields CDR1 LGHNA and CDR2 YNFKEQ. V was shortened by 4 bases and J by 5 bases, with 18 bases between the two germline ends. This CDR3 region has 16 residues. For the CDR3, the DNA is TGTGCCAGCAGCCCATCGGGTGGGGGGTTGAACAATGAGCAGTTCTTC. Its translation: CASSPSGGGLNNEQFF.

The V and J genes are TRBV27 and TRBJ1-2, with 9 bases fitting TRBD1. The CDR3 length is 15 residues. V dropped 6 bases and J dropped 7; count of bases not matched to a gene: 12. Germline-derived CDR1 and CDR2 are MNHEY and SMNVEV (reference sequence). For the CDR3, the DNA is TGTGCCAGCAGACCGCCCGGACAGGGGATTGTTGGCTACACCTTC. Translation: CASRPPGQGIVGYTF.

The sample holds one count of this clonotype. The rearrangement links TRBV2 to TRBJ2-3; D gene unclear. The V end lost 6 bases, the J end lost 7 bases, and 11 bases lay between the germline ends. Germline assignment: CDR1 SNHLY and CDR2 FYNNEI. The CDR3 runs 12 residues. The CDR3 nucleotides are TGTGCCAGCAGCGACCGAGGTAATACGCAGTATTTT. Translated, it gives CASSDRGNTQYF.

J is TRBJ2-7 and V is TRBV3-1; D unresolved. Germline CDR1 reads LGHDT; CDR2 reads YNNKEL (reference sequence). V was shortened by 3 bases and J by 4 bases, with 10 bases between the two germline ends. This CDR3 has 13 amino acids. CDR3 protein: CASSHPPVYEQYF. CDR3 DNA: TGTGCCAGCAGCCACCCCCCTGTATACGAGCAGTACTTC.